The 24 T cell receptor beta chains presented below share a single source sample, sequenced in a study of blood T cell repertoires in COVID-19. TCRdb keeps only in-frame clones here, not all; method: immunoSEQ multiplex PCR. The data hold some 170,000 clones, with 80% to 95% observed a single time. Sequenced sample: peripheral blood. These receptors all stem from a woman aged 60-75 years with COVID-19, enrolled during active disease.

The chain carries TRBV7-2 and TRBJ1-1; 9 bases match TRBD1. The CDR3 is 17 amino acids. Germline-derived CDR1 and CDR2 are SGHTA and FQGNSA. V trimming: 2 bases; J trimming: 5 bases; junction bases outside the gene matches: 12. The CDR3 loop reads CASSLRVTGGGGTEAFF. For the CDR3, the DNA is TGTGCCAGCAGCTTAAGAGTGACAGGGGGGGGAGGGACTGAAGCTTTCTTT.

The V and J genes are TRBV5-1 and TRBJ2-5; the D gene is possibly TRBD2 (6 bases). Trimming took off 3 bases at V and 4 bases at J, with 19 bases between the two ends. The CDR3 extends over 16 amino acids. Germline V gene lookup returns CDR1 SGHRS and CDR2 YFSETQ. CDR3 coding DNA: TGCGCCAGCAGCTGGTCCCCTACTAGGGGAGGAGAGACCCAGTACTTC. Translating it yields CASSWSPTRGGETQYF. Full variable domain (missing parts from reference TRBV5-1 and TRBJ2-5): KAGVTQTPRYLIKTRGQQVTLSCSPISGHRSVSWYQQTPGQGLQFLFEYFSETQRNKGNFPGRFSGRQFSNSRSEMNVSTLELGDSALYLCASSWSPTRGGETQYFGPGTRLLVL.

This chain links TRBV6-5 with TRBJ1-2; D is perhaps TRBD1 (6 bases). Germline loops: CDR1 MNHEY, CDR2 SVGAGI. The CDR3 consists of 15 residues. V lost 6 bases, J lost 8 bases, and 22 bases lay in between. CDR3 residues: CASRSPRDTGIGYTF. The CDR3 bases are TGTGCCAGCAGGAGCCCCCGGGACACCGGGATAGGCTACACCTTC.

The rearrangement links TRBV6-2 or TRBV6-3 to TRBJ1-2, with TRBD1 matching 7 bases. The V segment lost 2 bases and the J segment 2 bases; nucleotides outside the gene matches: 5. The V gene's germline CDR1 is MNHEY and CDR2 SVGEGT. CDR3 size: 15 residues. The CDR3 bases are TGTGCCAGCAGTTACGGGGGACAGCAGAACTATGGCTACACCTTC. It yields the protein CASSYGGQQNYGYTF.

The chain is built from TRBV27 and TRBJ2-1; 7 bases map to TRBD1. This CDR3 has 13 amino acids. Germline CDR1 and CDR2: MNHEY and SMNVEV (reference sequence). The V gene end was trimmed by 6 bases and the J gene end by 4 bases; junction bases not matched to a gene: 3. CDR3 in DNA: TGTGCCAGCAGCGGGACAGCTTACAATGAGCAGTTCTTC. Translated: CASSGTAYNEQFF.

The chain couples TRBV25-1 to TRBJ1-1; D remains unclear. This CDR3 has 13 residues. V lost 6 bases and J lost 10, with 18 bases in between. CDR1 is MGHDK, CDR2 SYGVNS, per germline. The CDR3 sequence is CASSTGVGYGAFF. The CDR3 nucleotides read TGTGCCAGCAGCACCGGGGTCGGATATGGAGCTTTCTTT.

The chain links TRBV6-4 to TRBJ2-3; D is perhaps TRBD1 (5 bases). With 5 bases removed from V and 6 bases from J, the gap between germline ends came to 12 bases. This CDR3 has 13 residues. Germline CDR1 reads MRHNA; CDR2 reads SNTAGT. CDR3 DNA sequence: TGTGCCAGCAGTCCACGGGCAGGGGATACGCAGTATTTT. Protein sequence: CASSPRAGDTQYF.

The rearrangement uses TRBV6-5 and TRBJ1-2; 8 nucleotides match TRBD1. Germline V CDR1 and CDR2: MNHEY, SVGAGI. The V and J ends lost 5 bases and 7 bases, in that order; junction bases with no gene match: 9. The CDR3 length is 14 residues. In nucleotides, the CDR3 is TGTGCCAGCAGTCGCTCGGACAGGGTCAGTGGCTACACCTTC. This encodes CASSRSDRVSGYTF.

The V call is TRBV9, the J call TRBJ1-4; TRBD1 might be the D (5 bases). Trimming pared 1 base from V and 1 base from J, leaving 11 bases between. CDR3 length: 16 residues. The germline CDR1 and CDR2 sequences are SGDLS and YYNGEE. The CDR3: CASSVNGGVTNEKLFF. The CDR3 region has the DNA TGTGCCAGCAGCGTAAACGGAGGGGTAACTAATGAAAAACTGTTTTTT. The full variable domain, completed using reference TRBV9 and TRBJ1-4, is DSGVTQTPKHLITATGQRVTLRCSPRSGDLSVYWYQQSLDQGLQFLIQYYNGEERAKGNILERFSAQQFPDLHSELNLSSLELGDSALYFCASSVNGGVTNEKLFFGSGTQLSVL.

This clone was seen just once. This chain uses TRBV7-3 with TRBJ2-1; TRBD2 agrees at 9 bases. The CDR3 sequence is 14 residues long. The J segment lost 8 bases and the V segment lost 3 bases, leaving 5 bases of the junction unmatched. Germline V gene sequence: CDR1 SGHTA, CDR2 FQGTGA. CDR3 protein: CASSLGLAGDEQFF. As DNA, the CDR3 is TGTGCCAGCAGCTTGGGACTAGCCGGGGATGAGCAGTTCTTC.

Only one count was recorded for this clone. The rearrangement joins TRBV3-1 (or the pseudogene TRBV3-2) to TRBJ1-5; D unresolved. CDR1 LGHDT and CDR2 YNNKEL come from the germline V gene (reference sequence). The CDR3 runs 11 residues. V was shortened by 5 bases and J by 10 bases, with 9 bases between the two germline ends. The chain's CDR3 is CASSAMRPQHF. The CDR3 DNA reads TGTGCCAGCAGCGCAATGCGTCCCCAGCATTTT.

The rearrangement uses TRBV5-6 and TRBJ1-3; TRBD1 matches at 7 bases. Trimming cost V 2 bases and J 0 bases; bases outside gene matches: 14. The CDR3 sequence is 19 residues long. CDR1 SGHDT and CDR2 YYEEEE come from the germline V gene. CDR3 sequence (DNA): TGTGCCAGCAGCTTCAACAGGGGCCTCGGACAACACTCTGGAAACACCATATATTTT. Translated, it gives CASSFNRGLGQHSGNTIYF.

This clone was counted once. The chain joins TRBV25-1 to TRBJ1-5; tentatively, D is TRBD1 (5 bases). Trimming removed 3 bases at V and 1 base at J, with 13 bases between. Germline CDR1 and CDR2: MGHDK and SYGVNS. CDR3 size: 16 residues. CDR3 region: CASSDTISGSNQPQHF. Here the CDR3 DNA reads TGTGCCAGCAGTGATACAATCTCAGGGAGCAATCAGCCCCAGCATTTT.

DNA for the CDR3: TGCAGTGCTGGCAGGGGGAGCGAGCAGTACTTC. Translated: CSAGRGSEQYF. V gene TRBV20-1 combines with J gene TRBJ2-7; 7 nucleotides match TRBD1. The CDR3 spans 11 residues. Losses at the gene ends were 5 bases for V and 6 bases for J; bases not matched to a gene: 4. Germline V gene sequence: CDR1 DFQATT, CDR2 SNEGSKA (reference sequence).

This sequence joins TRBV5-1 and TRBJ2-4; TRBD1 matches 7 bases. V was clipped by 5 bases and J by 1 base; unmatched bases: 12. The germline V gene encodes CDR1 SGHRS and CDR2 YFSETQ. The CDR3 length is 17 residues. The CDR3: CASSHLGQPGAKNIQYF. The CDR3, as DNA: TGCGCCAGCAGTCATCTGGGACAGCCCGGGGCCAAAAACATTCAGTACTTC.

The genes are TRBV5-1 and TRBJ1-2; TRBD1 is a possible D gene (6 bases). Trimming cost V 1 base and J 3 bases, with 19 bases left between them. The CDR3 spans 17 residues. CDR1 and CDR2 from the germline V gene are SGHRS and YFSETQ. The CDR3 reads CASSLLRAGADDYGYTF. The CDR3 nucleotides read TGCGCCAGCAGCTTGCTCCGGGCAGGGGCGGATGACTATGGCTACACCTTC.

This chain connects TRBV9 to TRBJ1-1; 7 bases match TRBD1. The germline V gene encodes CDR1 SGDLS and CDR2 YYNGEE. The CDR3 sequence is 13 residues long. The J segment lost 8 bases and the V segment lost 0 bases, leaving 4 bases of the junction unmatched. The CDR3 DNA is TGTGCCAGCAGCGTAGTCAACAGGGGAGAAGCTTTCTTT. Its translation is CASSVVNRGEAFF.

The genes are TRBV19 and TRBJ1-6, with 8 bases lining up with TRBD1. The CDR3 is made up of 14 amino acids. Germline V CDR1 and CDR2: LNHDA, SQIVND (reference sequence). V trimming: 6 bases; J trimming: 7 bases; junction bases outside the gene matches: 5. The CDR3 region is CASSRTGRNSPLHF. DNA of the CDR3: TGTGCCAGTAGCCGGACAGGGAGGAATTCACCCCTCCACTTT. Full variable domain (remainder filled in from reference TRBV19 and TRBJ1-6): DGGITQSPKYLFRKEGQNVTLSCEQNLNHDAMYWYRQDPGQGLRLIYYSQIVNDFQKGDIAEGYSVSREKKESFPLTVTSAQKNPTAFYLCASSRTGRNSPLHFGNGTRLTVT.

The rearrangement joins TRBV18 to TRBJ2-2; no clear D. V was cut by 2 bases and J by 0 bases, with 4 bases left in between. Germline CDR1 is KGHSH and CDR2 is LQKENI. The CDR3 is 14 residues long. CDR3 amino acids: CASSPFSNTGELFF. The CDR3 DNA is TGTGCCAGCTCACCATTCTCGAACACCGGGGAGCTGTTTTTT.

J is TRBJ2-2 and V is TRBV9, with 9 bases lining up with TRBD1. Unmatched junction bases numbered 7, after V lost 4 bases and J lost 3 bases. Germline V CDR1 and CDR2: SGDLS, YYNGEE. This CDR3 contains 16 residues. The CDR3 loop is CASSTPGQGDTGELFF. The CDR3 bases are TGTGCCAGCAGCACCCCGGGACAGGGCGACACCGGGGAGCTGTTTTTT.

The chain has TRBV2 and TRBJ2-3, with TRBD1 as a possible D gene (6 bases). The germline V gene encodes CDR1 SNHLY and CDR2 FYNNEI. The length of the CDR3 is 13 residues. V lost 9 bases to trimming and J lost 0 bases, with 10 bases between them. The CDR3 loop is CARRDTSTDTQYF. The CDR3 bases are TGTGCCAGAAGGGACACAAGCACAGATACGCAGTATTTT.

The chain employs TRBV10-3 and TRBJ2-1, with 7 nucleotides matching TRBD2. Germline trimming cut 3 bases from V and 12 bases from J; bases unmatched to any gene: 14. Per germline, CDR1 ENHRY and CDR2 SYGVKD. This CDR3 is built from 15 residues. The CDR3 loop reads CAISEKRGVQFGQFF. Written as DNA, the CDR3 is TGTGCCATCAGTGAAAAGCGGGGAGTTCAGTTTGGGCAGTTCTTC.

The rearrangement links TRBV19 to TRBJ2-5; 11 positions agree with TRBD2. The CDR3 is 13 amino acids. The V and J ends lost 6 bases and 4 bases, in that order; junction bases with no gene match: 1. Germline CDR1 is LNHDA and CDR2 is SQIVND (reference sequence). DNA for the CDR3: TGTGCCAGTAGCACTAGCGGGGGAGAGACCCAGTACTTC. This codes for CASSTSGGETQYF.

This clone showed up just once. V usage is TRBV5-1 and J usage is TRBJ2-7; the match to TRBD1 covers 9 bases. The trim removed 4 bases at V and 6 bases at J, leaving 5 bases unmatched. Germline V gives CDR1 SGHRS, CDR2 YFSETQ. This CDR3 spans 13 amino acids. The CDR3 reads CASSNRGLLEQYF. In DNA form, the CDR3 reads TGCGCCAGCAGCAACAGGGGGCTCCTCGAGCAGTACTTC.